A single sample is the source of the 17 T cell receptor beta chains below, sequenced in a study of T cell repertoires in cytomegalovirus infection. TCRdb passed the reads through MiXCR, listing each CDR3 protein once. The sample yields approximately 500,000 distinct CDR3 sequences, about 11% seen once. Sequences were obtained from PBMCs. The receptors were gathered from a human donor in good health (CMV status not recorded). Some clones in this sample may be carry-over from other donors' samples.

This clonotype has ten or more counts. This chain uses TRBV9 with TRBJ1-1; the match to TRBD1 covers 8 bases. The CDR3 extends over 15 amino acids. Germline CDR1 is SGDLS and CDR2 is YYNGEE. V dropped 0 bases and J dropped 4; count of bases not matched to a gene: 5. The CDR3 coding sequence is TGTGCCAGCAGCGTAGTTGACAGGGGAGTCACTGAAGCTTTCTTT. As protein: CASSVVDRGVTEAFF.

This chain links TRBV9 with TRBJ2-5; 7 bases are shared with TRBD1. In germline, CDR1 is SGDLS, CDR2 YYNGEE. Trimming took 0 bases from V and 1 from J; bases not matched to a gene: 0. The CDR3 length is 14 residues. CDR3 region: CASSVGDSQETQYF. CDR3 bases: TGTGCCAGCAGCGTAGGGGACAGCCAAGAGACCCAGTACTTC.

This clonotype was counted at least ten times. The chain combines TRBV6-6 with TRBJ1-5; TRBD1 agrees at 7 bases. Germline CDR1 MNHNY, CDR2 SVGAGI (reference sequence). V lost 0 bases and J lost 4; bases outside the gene matches: 6. CDR3 length: 16 amino acids. CDR3 sequence reads: CASSYSRQGGNQPQHF. In DNA, the CDR3 is TGTGCCAGCAGTTACTCGAGGCAGGGGGGGAATCAGCCCCAGCATTTT.

This clonotype was observed many times. The J gene is TRBJ1-2, the V gene TRBV6-5; D is perhaps TRBD1 (5 bases). Trimming shortened V by 0 bases and J by 8 bases, and 13 bases separated the two germline ends. The CDR3 contains 14 residues. Germline V gives CDR1 MNHEY, CDR2 SVGAGI. The CDR3 sequence: CASSYSEGLQGYTF. The DNA for the CDR3 is TGTGCCAGCAGTTACTCGGAGGGGCTGCAAGGCTACACCTTC.

In this sample, this clonotype turned up many times. The rearrangement links TRBV7-3 to TRBJ2-3; D remains unclear. The V end lost 4 bases, the J end lost 0 bases, and 5 bases lay between the germline ends. The CDR3 loop spans 13 amino acids. Germline values: CDR1 SGHTA, CDR2 FQGTGA. This CDR3 is CASSSMSTDTQYF. In DNA form, the CDR3 reads TGTGCCAGCAGCTCGATGAGCACAGATACGCAGTATTTT.

The chain joins TRBV4-2 to TRBJ1-2, with D possibly being TRBD1 (5 bases). This CDR3 comprises 13 residues. Germline loops: CDR1 LGHNA, CDR2 YNFKEQ. V was trimmed by 3 bases and J by 8 bases, leaving 13 bases between them. CDR3 residues: CASSQEGSEGYTF. The CDR3 region has the DNA TGTGCCAGCAGCCAGGAGGGGAGTGAAGGCTACACCTTC.

In its sample, this clonotype was seen a few times. This chain connects TRBV6-1 to TRBJ2-1, with 8 nucleotides matching TRBD2. Germline values: CDR1 MNHNS, CDR2 SASEGT. The CDR3 extends over 16 amino acids. V lost 2 bases and J lost 0; bases outside the gene matches: 3. The CDR3 coding sequence is TGTGCCAGCAGTGAATCGGGGGGGGGCTCCTACAATGAGCAGTTCTTC. Translation gives CASSESGGGSYNEQFF.

This clonotype was found many times. This rearrangement joins TRBV7-6 to TRBJ1-5, with a tentative D call TRBD1 (6 bases). The V gene's germline CDR1 is SGHVS and CDR2 FNYEAQ. V lost 1 base and J lost 5, with 15 bases in between. The CDR3 runs 16 residues. Here the CDR3 reads CASSLEGGLLDQPQHF. The DNA for the CDR3 is TGTGCCAGCAGCTTAGAAGGGGGGCTTTTAGATCAGCCCCAGCATTTT. Looking up the rest from reference TRBV7-6 and TRBJ1-5 gives the full variable domain: GAGVSQSPRYKVTKRGQDVALRCDPISGHVSLYWYRQALGQGPEFLTYFNYEAQQDKSGLPNDRFSAERPEGSISTLTIQRTEQRDSAMYRCASSLEGGLLDQPQHFGDGTRLSIL.

This clonotype occurred a few times. The gene calls are TRBV24-1 and TRBJ2-1; D is unresolved. Trimming cost V 1 base and J 5 bases, with 8 bases left between them. This CDR3 is built from 14 residues. CDR1 is KGHDR and CDR2 is SFDVKD in the germline V gene. The CDR3 region has the DNA TGTGCCACCAGTGATTTCGGGCCTCACAATGAGCAGTTCTTC. Translated: CATSDFGPHNEQFF.

Only a few counts were recorded for this clonotype. The V and J genes are TRBV20-1 and TRBJ1-1, with D uncertain. CDR1 is DFQATT and CDR2 is SNEGSKA in the germline V gene (reference sequence). This CDR3 region has 12 residues. With 5 bases removed from V and 5 bases from J, the gap between germline ends came to 12 bases. The CDR3 is CSARPGRTEAFF. The DNA for the CDR3 is TGCAGTGCTCGACCGGGCCGTACTGAAGCTTTCTTT.

This clonotype was counted ten times or more. The rearrangement uses TRBV7-2 and TRBJ2-1, with 10 bases lining up with TRBD2. This CDR3 has 18 residues. V was pared by 0 bases and J by 2 bases, with 7 bases of the junction left unmatched. From germline, CDR1 is SGHTA and CDR2 FQGNSA. CDR3 region: CASSLAASGSLTYNEQFF. The DNA of the CDR3 is TGTGCCAGCAGCTTAGCGGCTAGCGGGAGTCTCACCTACAATGAGCAGTTCTTC.

Regarding this clonotype: This may arise from a read error, as a much more abundant clone is one base away. A read error is likely, as this CDR3 ends without the conserved phenylalanine or tryptophan. The V call is TRBV7-3, the J call TRBJ2-7; 8 nucleotides agree with TRBD1. The V segment lost 5 bases and the J segment 4 bases; nucleotides outside the gene matches: 10. The germline CDR1 and CDR2 sequences are SGHTA and FQGTGA. The CDR3 loop spans 15 amino acids. CDR3 nucleotide sequence: TGTGCCAGCAGCGCTGGACAGGGTTCTATATACGAGCAGTACTAC. It translates to CASSAGQGSIYEQYY.

This clonotype was counted ten times or more. V gene TRBV7-3 combines with J gene TRBJ2-2; 8 nucleotides align to TRBD2. This CDR3 is 14 amino acids long. The V gene end was trimmed by 4 bases and the J gene end by 8 bases; junction bases not matched to a gene: 6. Germline-derived CDR1 and CDR2 are SGHTA and FQGTGA. The CDR3 DNA reads as TGTGCCAGCAGCTCCGGACTAGCCGGGGGGGAGCTGTTTTTT. This gives the protein CASSSGLAGGELFF.

This clonotype was observed at least ten times. The genes are TRBV2 and TRBJ2-1; 10 nucleotides match TRBD2. From germline, CDR1 is SNHLY and CDR2 FYNNEI. CDR3 length equals 15 residues. With 4 bases clipped from V and 3 bases from J, the junction kept 3 bases outside the gene matches. CDR3: CASSGASGGYNEQFF. The CDR3 DNA follows: TGTGCCAGCAGTGGGGCTAGCGGGGGCTACAATGAGCAGTTCTTC.

The V gene is TRBV6-4, the J gene TRBJ1-1; the match to TRBD1 covers 10 bases. The V and J ends lost 6 bases and 7 bases, in that order; junction bases with no gene match: 8. This CDR3 is built from 14 residues. In germline, CDR1 is MRHNA, CDR2 SNTAGT. The CDR3 nucleotides are TGTGCCAGCAGACCGAGACAGGGGGCAAATGAAGCTTTCTTT. Protein product: CASRPRQGANEAFF.

The table lists this clonotype with many counts. J is TRBJ1-1 and V is TRBV30; D remains unclear. V lost 2 bases and J lost 7, with 11 bases in between. The CDR3 contains 12 residues. Germline CDR1 GTSNPN, CDR2 SVGIG (reference sequence). This CDR3 reads CAWSRQQLEAFF. The CDR3 nucleotides are TGTGCCTGGAGTAGACAACAGCTTGAAGCTTTCTTT. Full variable domain (remainder filled in from reference TRBV30 and TRBJ1-1): SQTIHQWPATLVQPVGSPLSLECTVEGTSNPNLYWYRQAAGRGLQLLFYSVGIGQISSEVPQNLSASRPQDRQFILSSKKLLLSDSGFYLCAWSRQQLEAFFGQGTRLTVV.

This clonotype was counted at least ten times. The V gene is TRBV12-3 or TRBV12-4, the J gene TRBJ2-6; no clear D gene. The CDR3 sequence is 13 residues long. V was shortened by 10 bases and J by 0 bases, with 7 bases between the two germline ends. In nucleotides, the CDR3 is TGTGCCACCCAACGCTCTGGGGCCAACGTCCTGACTTTC. It codes for CATQRSGANVLTF.